These 30 T cell receptor beta chains came from one sample sequenced in a study of cytomegalovirus exposure and HLA in healthy donors. PCR involved 60 Vbeta and 13 Jbeta primers. TCRdb's table, derived via immunoSEQ multiplex PCR, lists solely in-frame clones and lacks some. The data hold 55,000 to 80,000 clones, with about 71% observed a single time. Sequencing used PBMCs. The receptors originated from a man aged 55 to 69 in good health and CMV-seropositive.

The table lists this clone with a count of one. At one boundary the junction diverges from the germline segment, which might be a read error. V is TRBV7-8 and J is TRBJ2-3; TRBD1 is a possible D gene (6 bases). CDR3 length: 14 residues. Germline V gene data show CDR1 as SGHVS and CDR2 as FQNEAQ. CDR3 loop: CANSDRRSTDTQYF. CDR3 bases: TGTGCCAACAGCGACAGGAGAAGCACAGATACGCAGTATTTT.

The V gene is TRBV7-2, the J gene TRBJ2-7; 7 nucleotides line up with TRBD2. Germline CDR1 reads SGHTA; CDR2 reads FQGNSA. Losses at the gene ends were 4 bases for V and 5 bases for J; bases not matched to a gene: 8. The CDR3 is 14 amino acids. CDR3 sequence: CASSSRAGPDEQYF. The CDR3 bases are TGTGCCAGCAGCTCCAGAGCGGGACCGGACGAGCAGTACTTC.

The chain links TRBV19 to TRBJ2-5; D possibly corresponds to TRBD2 (7 bases). The germline V and J ends were trimmed by 7 bases and 4 bases, with 25 bases remaining between them. Germline V gene data show CDR1 as LNHDA and CDR2 as SQIVND (reference sequence). The CDR3 has 17 residues. The DNA of the CDR3 is TGTGCCAGTACCCGGGGGGTAGGAGCAGGGGAGCTAGAGACCCAGTACTTC. It is translated as CASTRGVGAGELETQYF.

This clone was seen a few times. The chain uses TRBV10-1 and TRBJ2-7; D gene unclear. The germline CDR1 and CDR2 sequences are WNHNN and SYGVQD (reference sequence). Between the trimmed V and J ends, which lost 1 base and 0 bases, there was a span of 16 bases. The length of the CDR3 is 17 residues. The CDR3 sequence is CASSEFAENSFSYEQYF. The CDR3 nucleotides are TGCGCCAGCAGTGAGTTTGCGGAAAACTCATTCTCCTACGAGCAGTACTTC.

The rearrangement uses TRBV11-2 and TRBJ2-5; a weak D match, TRBD1 (6 bases). The last part of the DNA fits TRBJ2-7 better; the J call may be wrong. The CDR3 is made up of 14 amino acids. Germline V gene sequence: CDR1 SGHAT, CDR2 FQNNGV. The CDR3 DNA reads as TGTGCCAGCAGCCCGTGGACAGAATCCTACGAGCAGTACTTC. Translating gives CASSPWTESYEQYF.

This chain links TRBV7-6 with TRBJ2-7, with 15 bases lining up with TRBD2. This CDR3 spans 14 amino acids. With 4 bases clipped from V and 9 bases from J, the junction kept 4 bases outside the gene matches. Germline-derived CDR1 and CDR2 are SGHVS and FNYEAQ. CDR3 nucleotides: TGTGCCAGCAGCTCCGGGACTAGCGGGGGGTTGCAGTACTTC. It translates to CASSSGTSGGLQYF.

There are a few counts of this clone. V and J are TRBV2 and TRBJ2-1; the match to TRBD2 covers 13 bases. The CDR3 totals 16 residues. Germline CDR1 is SNHLY and CDR2 is FYNNEI. Unmatched junction bases numbered 8, after V lost 4 bases and J lost 8 bases. Here the CDR3 reads CASSGTSGGITYEQFF. The CDR3 DNA reads as TGTGCCAGCAGTGGGACTAGCGGGGGTATTACTTATGAGCAGTTCTTC.

The chain uses TRBV7-9 and TRBJ1-1, with D tentatively TRBD1 (6 bases). Germline-derived CDR1 and CDR2 are SEHNR and FQNEAQ (reference sequence). The CDR3 is made up of 14 amino acids. V dropped 5 bases and J dropped 6 bases, with 16 bases sitting between them. The CDR3 nucleotides are TGTGCCAGCAGCCCCCGATACAGGGATGCTGAAGCTTTCTTT. It is translated as CASSPRYRDAEAFF.

This sequence joins TRBV13 and TRBJ2-7; TRBD2 matches at 8 bases. Losses at the gene ends were 5 bases for V and 3 bases for J; bases not matched to a gene: 6. The CDR3 is 14 amino acids. CDR1 and CDR2 (germline): PRHDT, FYEKMQ (reference sequence). The CDR3 protein is CASSPPGGVYEQYF. The CDR3 DNA is TGTGCCAGCAGCCCACCGGGGGGGGTCTACGAGCAGTACTTC.

The chain couples TRBV7-2 to TRBJ1-6, with unresolved D. V was shortened by 8 bases and J by 9 bases, with 17 bases between the two germline ends. Germline V gene lookup returns CDR1 SGHTA and CDR2 FQGNSA. This CDR3 region has 14 residues. The CDR3 DNA reads TGTGCCAGCGGCCCTAGCGGGAGTAGTTCACCCCTCCACTTT. This sequence encodes CASGPSGSSSPLHF.

V usage is TRBV5-4 and J usage is TRBJ2-3; TRBD2 matches 13 bases. V trimming: 4 bases; J trimming: 1 base; junction bases outside the gene matches: 3. The CDR3 is made up of 16 amino acids. Germline loops: CDR1 SGHNT, CDR2 YYREEE (reference sequence). The CDR3 region is CASSPGTSGGTDTQYF. The CDR3 DNA is TGTGCCAGCAGCCCCGGGACTAGCGGGGGCACAGATACGCAGTATTTT.

The chain carries TRBV7-9 and TRBJ2-7, with D hard to call. CDR1 is SEHNR and CDR2 is FQNEAQ in the germline V gene (reference sequence). The CDR3 extends over 13 amino acids. The V gene lost 4 bases and the J gene lost 3 bases, with 10 bases spanning the gap. CDR3 DNA sequence: TGTGCCAGCAGCTACCTAAACTACTACGAGCAGTACTTC. Translating gives CASSYLNYYEQYF.

This chain uses TRBV29-1 with TRBJ1-1; 9 bases agree with TRBD1. V lost 7 bases to trimming and J lost 4 bases; unmatched junction nucleotides: 4. Germline CDR1 reads SQVTM; CDR2 reads ANQGSEA. The CDR3 has 12 amino acids. As DNA, the CDR3 is TGCAGCGCACAGGGGGCTACCACTGAAGCTTTCTTT. This translates into CSAQGATTEAFF.

The chain uses TRBV5-5 and TRBJ2-7; D gene uncertain. Trimming pared 4 bases from V and 1 base from J, leaving 9 bases between. This CDR3 contains 13 residues. Germline values: CDR1 SGHKS, CDR2 YYEKEE (reference sequence). CDR3 coding DNA: TGTGCCAGCAGCCCCGGGTCTTCCTACGAGCAGTACTTC. Translating it yields CASSPGSSYEQYF.

The CDR3 loop is CASSLRQGNNEKLFF. The CDR3 nucleotides read TGTGCCAGCAGCCTACGACAGGGTAATAATGAAAAACTGTTTTTT. The chain carries TRBV5-4 and TRBJ1-4; TRBD1 aligns across 7 bases. This CDR3 is 15 amino acids long. Germline-derived CDR1 and CDR2 are SGHNT and YYREEE (reference sequence). Germline trimming cut 4 bases from V and 4 bases from J; bases unmatched to any gene: 7.

J is TRBJ1-1 and V is TRBV6-1; D unresolved. Trimming cost V 10 bases and J 5 bases, with 11 bases left between them. The CDR3 has 11 amino acids. The germline V gene has CDR1 MNHNS and CDR2 SASEGT. CDR3 in amino acids: CATLTETEAFF. The DNA of the CDR3 is TGTGCCACCCTTACGGAGACTGAAGCTTTCTTT.

The genes are TRBV5-8 and TRBJ2-1; a possible D gene is TRBD2 (5 bases). The CDR3 spans 19 residues. V was pared by 2 bases and J by 0 bases, with 21 bases between. The germline V gene encodes CDR1 SGHTS and CDR2 YDEGEE. CDR3 DNA: TGTGCCAGCAGCTTTCACAGCAGGACTTTCCCGAGCTCCTACAATGAGCAGTTCTTC. It yields the protein CASSFHSRTFPSSYNEQFF.

The V gene is TRBV10-3, the J gene TRBJ2-3; 9 bases align to TRBD2. Germline V CDR1 and CDR2: ENHRY, SYGVKD. This CDR3 has 16 residues. J lost 4 bases, V lost 8 bases, and 13 bases had no gene match. CDR3 residues: CAIRPGAGGFADTQYF. CDR3 DNA sequence: TGTGCCATCCGCCCCGGCGCGGGAGGGTTCGCAGATACGCAGTATTTT.

This chain connects TRBV6-1 to TRBJ1-2; TRBD1 matches 7 bases. V dropped 6 bases and J dropped 14; count of bases not matched to a gene: 6. Germline CDR1 MNHNS, CDR2 SASEGT. The CDR3 consists of 10 residues. The CDR3 DNA reads as TGTGCCAGCAGCGACAGGGCGCTGACCTTC. Its translation: CASSDRALTF.

The chain employs TRBV5-8 and TRBJ1-6, with 9 bases that match TRBD1. This CDR3 contains 17 residues. The V gene end was trimmed by 2 bases and the J gene end by 7 bases; junction bases not matched to a gene: 10. Per germline, CDR1 SGHTS and CDR2 YDEGEE. This CDR3 reads CASSFTGTGYLNSPLHF. The CDR3 DNA follows: TGTGCCAGCAGCTTTACCGGGACAGGGTATCTCAATTCACCCCTCCACTTT.

The chain joins TRBV2 to TRBJ2-5, with no clear D. The CDR3 runs 11 residues. The germline gives CDR1 SNHLY, CDR2 FYNNEI. Trimming took off 7 bases at V and 5 bases at J, with 8 bases between the two ends. CDR3 in amino acids: CASKLSETQYF. The DNA for the CDR3 is TGTGCCAGCAAACTTAGTGAGACCCAGTACTTC.

This chain uses TRBV20-1 with TRBJ2-5, with D possibly matching TRBD2 (5 bases). Germline loops: CDR1 DFQATT, CDR2 SNEGSKA (reference sequence). The CDR3 consists of 11 residues. V lost 8 bases, J lost 6 bases, and 13 bases lay in between. CDR3 sequence reads: CSTNRGKTQYF. The CDR3 nucleotides are TGCAGTACCAACCGAGGGAAGACCCAGTACTTC.

The CDR3 region has the DNA TGTGCCAGCAGTAACGACAGGGGGCGATTAACGAACACTGAAGCTTTCTTT. This gives the protein CASSNDRGRLTNTEAFF. The rearrangement links TRBV25-1 to TRBJ1-1; 10 bases are shared with TRBD1. Trimming cost V 5 bases and J 1 base; bases outside gene matches: 10. Per germline, CDR1 MGHDK and CDR2 SYGVNS. This CDR3 has 17 amino acids.

V usage is TRBV10-3 and J usage is TRBJ2-1; 9 bases match TRBD2. Germline CDR1 reads ENHRY; CDR2 reads SYGVKD. The CDR3 consists of 16 residues. Germline trimming cut 0 bases from V and 7 bases from J; bases unmatched to any gene: 7. As DNA, the CDR3 is TGTGCCATCAGTGAGTCGAAAGTTAGCGGGAGTAATGAGCAGTTCTTC. This sequence encodes CAISESKVSGSNEQFF.

The genes are TRBV5-1 and TRBJ2-2; 7 nucleotides line up with TRBD2. V trimming: 9 bases; J trimming: 4 bases; junction bases outside the gene matches: 3. The CDR3 is made up of 12 amino acids. Per the germline V gene, CDR1 is SGHRS and CDR2 is YFSETQ. DNA for the CDR3: TGCGCCATCCCTAGCGGCACCGGGGAGCTGTTTTTT. Protein sequence: CAIPSGTGELFF.

The V and J genes are TRBV6-5 and TRBJ2-1; TRBD2 might be the D (5 bases). V lost 4 bases, J lost 4 bases, and 14 bases lay in between. The CDR3 is 15 residues long. CDR1 and CDR2 from the germline V gene are MNHEY and SVGAGI. This CDR3 reads CASSSLAGTYNEQFF. The CDR3 DNA reads as TGTGCCAGCAGTTCCCTCGCGGGCACATACAATGAGCAGTTCTTC.

The chain has TRBV19 and TRBJ1-1; tentatively, D is TRBD1 (5 bases). This CDR3 is built from 13 residues. Germline values: CDR1 LNHDA, CDR2 SQIVND (reference sequence). Trimming stripped 1 base from V and 10 bases from J, with 13 bases between. This chain's CDR3 is CASSIGRQGSAFF. CDR3 in DNA: TGTGCCAGTAGTATAGGCCGGCAGGGCTCAGCTTTCTTT.

The chain uses TRBV7-8 and TRBJ1-1, with 10 bases identical to TRBD1. Germline V CDR1 and CDR2: SGHVS, FQNEAQ. Trimming at V came to 1 base and at J to 6 bases, leaving 5 bases not matched to a gene. This CDR3 is built from 15 residues. The CDR3 protein is CASSLVDRGFPEAFF. The CDR3 DNA is TGTGCCAGCAGCTTAGTGGACAGGGGGTTCCCTGAAGCTTTCTTT.

The V gene is TRBV7-2, the J gene TRBJ2-1, with D maybe TRBD2 (7 bases). Trimming took off 5 bases at V and 4 bases at J, with 18 bases between the two ends. The CDR3 sequence is 16 residues long. Germline CDR1 and CDR2: SGHTA and FQGNSA. This CDR3 is CASSRRGEGRYNEQFF. The DNA for the CDR3 is TGTGCCAGCAGCCGGAGGGGGGAGGGCCGTTACAATGAGCAGTTCTTC.

The chain uses TRBV5-8 and TRBJ1-2; weak D call: TRBD1 (5 bases). The CDR3 contains 12 residues. V lost 5 bases and J 8 bases, leaving 13 bases between the germline ends. The germline V gene encodes CDR1 SGHTS and CDR2 YDEGEE. The chain's CDR3 is CASSYGGEGYTF. The CDR3, as DNA: TGTGCCAGCAGTTACGGAGGGGAGGGCTACACCTTC.